This passage covers 5 T cell receptor beta chains from one sample sequenced in a study of shared clonotypes between healthy human individuals (dated by TCRdb to about 2020). Library method: the immunoSEQ multiplex PCR assay. The clones in this table, taken by TCRdb from immuneACCESS, are in-frame only. Not every clone is retained; where verified, under half of the shortfall comes from an unresolved V gene, and the cause of the rest is unknown. This sample gives a few million clones in total; approximately 96% of them show up just once. The ten largest make up around 0.13% of the sample. Sequences were obtained from naive CD4+ T cells sorted from blood. The sample's cell subset or site label is to be understood as: CD45RA+ positively selected. The receptors were sampled from a man between 18 and 29 years old in good health.

This clone was found once. The chain joins TRBV28 to TRBJ1-5; D not certain. Trimming removed 7 bases from V and 7 bases from J, with 14 bases in between. Germline V gives CDR1 MDHEN, CDR2 SYDVKM. The CDR3 has 13 amino acids. The CDR3 bases are TGTGCCAGCACCCCCCCCGCAGGCCAGCCCCAGCATTTT. It codes for CASTPPAGQPQHF.

CDR3 loop: CASSMPTVSGNTIYF. The CDR3 DNA follows: TGTGCCAGTAGTATGCCGACGGTCTCTGGAAACACCATATATTTT. This sequence joins TRBV19 and TRBJ1-3, with D uncertain. The CDR3 consists of 15 residues. CDR1 and CDR2 from the germline V gene are LNHDA and SQIVND (reference sequence). V dropped 3 bases and J dropped 0 bases, with 9 bases sitting between them.

This chain uses TRBV9 with TRBJ1-3; D gene ambiguous. V lost 3 bases and J 0 bases, leaving 7 bases between the germline ends. There are 14 residues in the CDR3. Germline V gene data show CDR1 as SGDLS and CDR2 as YYNGEE. The CDR3 here is CASSEQSSGNTIYF. The CDR3 coding sequence is TGTGCCAGCAGCGAACAGAGCTCTGGAAACACCATATATTTT.

Concerning this clone: The same CDR3 is also encoded by other DNA sequences in this sample. The rearrangement links TRBV11-2 to TRBJ1-1; a weak D match, TRBD1 (5 bases). Trimming cost V 1 base and J 5 bases, with 14 bases left between them. The CDR3 is 15 amino acids. Germline CDR1 is SGHAT and CDR2 is FQNNGV. CDR3 region: CASSLVQGVGTEAFF. Here the CDR3 DNA reads TGTGCCAGCAGCTTAGTCCAGGGTGTAGGGACTGAAGCTTTCTTT.

With regard to this clone: The same CDR3 can be traced to other DNA sequences in this sample. The chain joins TRBV7-9 to TRBJ2-7, with TRBD2 matching 8 bases. The CDR3 sequence is 14 residues long. Germline-derived CDR1 and CDR2 are SEHNR and FQNEAQ (reference sequence). The J segment lost 3 bases and the V segment lost 2 bases, leaving 3 bases of the junction unmatched. DNA for the CDR3: TGTGCCAGCAGCTTACTAGCGGGTAACTACGAGCAGTACTTC. This sequence encodes CASSLLAGNYEQYF. Looking up the rest from reference TRBV7-9 and TRBJ2-7 gives the full variable domain: DTGVSQNPRHKITKRGQNVTFRCDPISEHNRLYWYRQTLGQGPEFLTYFQNEAQLEKSRLLSDRFSAERPKGSFSTLEIQRTEQGDSAMYLCASSLLAGNYEQYFGPGTRLTVT.